This T cell receptor (beta chain) comes out of a study of cytomegalovirus exposure and HLA in healthy donors. Broader study findings: In an earlier analysis, productive rearrangement rates for most beta V segments clustered near 87% or 30%. Roughly even sequencing depth across donors was the assumption behind the presence/absence analyses. Most TCRs appeared rarely, but some public TCRs recurred in many donors. The records held CMV serostatus as the only immune exposure information.

It was with 60 Vbeta and 13 Jbeta primers that the PCR ran. Only in-frame clones appear in the TCRdb table, and some are missing; sequencing was by immunoSEQ multiplex PCR. The sample has about 140,000 clones, about 80% seen once. In regard to this clone: Its antigen is undetermined.

The sequence came from a male donor in good health and CMV-seropositive. The sample taken for sequencing was PBMCs.

The CDR3 coding sequence is TGTGCCAGCAGCTTGACTACAGGGGGAGCACAGCCCCAGCATTTT. Translated: CASSLTTGGAQPQHF. The chain recombines TRBV5-5 with TRBJ1-5, with 8 bases fitting TRBD1. The ends lost 1 base at V and 7 bases at J; junction bases unmatched: 7. This CDR3 comprises 15 residues. The V gene's germline CDR1 is SGHKS and CDR2 YYEKEE (reference sequence). The variable domain in full, with the rest retrieved from reference TRBV5-5 and TRBJ1-5, is DAGVTQSPTHLIKTRGQQVTLRCSPISGHKSVSWYQQVLGQGPQFIFQYYEKEERGRGNFPDRFSARQFPNYSSELNVNALLLGDSALYLCASSLTTGGAQPQHFGDGTRLSIL.